The TCR beta chain described here comes from a study of glioma-infiltrating T cells. General observations from the study: Tissue-blood divergence was below expectation in non-neoplastic patients, above in gliomas.

Worth noting for this clonotype: Its target is not known.

The CDR3 extends over 15 amino acids. Germline trimming cut 3 bases from V and 6 bases from J; bases unmatched to any gene: 4. In germline, CDR1 is LNHDA, CDR2 SQIVND (reference sequence). Amplification of TCR alpha and beta CDR3 regions from RNA used iRepertoire nested multiplex PCR. TCRdb re-called the multiplex PCR reads with MiXCR, one entry per CDR3 protein. There are about 190,000 distinct CDR3 sequences in the sample; roughly a third occur only once, and 20% lies in the top ten. The chain employs TRBV19 and TRBJ2-2, with 10 bases that match TRBD2. The sequence derives from a human donor with low-grade glioma or glioblastoma, undergoing nonglioma brain surgery, or in good health (not recorded which). The sequenced sample was glioma tissue, nonneoplastic brain tissue, or PBMCs (not recorded which). CDR3 protein: CASSIPTSGAGELFF. Written as DNA, the CDR3 is TGTGCCAGTAGTATTCCAACTAGCGGGGCCGGGGAGCTGTTTTTT.